Listed below are T cell receptor beta chains from one sample, sequenced in a study of cytotoxic CD8 clonotypes in ibrutinib-treated CLL. Some clones are missing from TCRdb's copy, which holds only in-frame ones; the method was immunoSEQ multiplex PCR. The sample contains approximately 92,000 clones, 75% to 80% of which appear only once. The sample in question was PBMCs, obtained after 24 months of ibrutinib treatment. The receptors were gathered from a human donor with chronic lymphocytic leukemia. CDR3s include the opening cysteine and the closing phenylalanine or tryptophan. Fields, in order: CDR3 DNA, CDR3 protein, V gene, clone size, J gene, D gene, CDR3 length. A D gene is named only where the DNA matches it firmly. Clone size is stated in some rows and not others, as once, few, many or a class when expanded.

cdr3_nt: TGTGCCAGCAGCTTAGTAGTGGGGGGCGCAGGTGAAGCTTTCTTT
cdr3_aa: CASSLVVGGAGEAFF
v_call: TRBV7-2
clone_size: NA
j_call: TRBJ1-1
d_call: NA
cdr3_length: 15

cdr3_nt: TGTGCCAGCAGCGTAGGAGCGGGGGGGACAGATACGCAGTATTTT
cdr3_aa: CASSVGAGGTDTQYF
v_call: TRBV9
clone_size: NA
j_call: TRBJ2-3
d_call: TRBD2
cdr3_length: 15

cdr3_nt: TGTGCCAGCAGCGCCGGGACTAGCGGAACTTACAATGAGCAGTTCTTC
cdr3_aa: CASSAGTSGTYNEQFF
v_call: TRBV7-2
clone_size: once
j_call: TRBJ2-1
d_call: TRBD2
cdr3_length: 16

cdr3_nt: TGCAGCGTTGAACGGGGGTTTGATGGCTACACCTTC
cdr3_aa: CSVERGFDGYTF
v_call: TRBV29-1
clone_size: few
j_call: TRBJ1-2
d_call: NA
cdr3_length: 12

cdr3_nt: TGCGCCAGCAGCCAAGACATCGGGGATACGCAGTATTTT
cdr3_aa: CASSQDIGDTQYF
v_call: TRBV4-3
clone_size: NA
j_call: TRBJ2-3
d_call: NA
cdr3_length: 13

cdr3_nt: TGTGCTAGTGGCCCGAACCTGAAAACGGCAGCGGACACTGAAGCTTTCTTT
cdr3_aa: CASGPNLKTAADTEAFF
v_call: TRBV12-5
clone_size: NA
j_call: TRBJ1-1
d_call: NA
cdr3_length: 17

cdr3_nt: TGTGCCAGCAGCCTGGGGTGGGCCAACGTCCTGACTTTC
cdr3_aa: CASSLGWANVLTF
v_call: TRBV7-8
clone_size: NA
j_call: TRBJ2-6
d_call: NA
cdr3_length: 13

cdr3_nt: TGCGCCAGCCGACAAGAGCAAGAGACCCAGTACTTC
cdr3_aa: CASRQEQETQYF
v_call: TRBV5-1
clone_size: NA
j_call: TRBJ2-5
d_call: NA
cdr3_length: 12

cdr3_nt: TGCAGCGTTGACTCACAGGGGATCACAGATACGCAGTATTTT
cdr3_aa: CSVDSQGITDTQYF
v_call: TRBV29-1
clone_size: NA
j_call: TRBJ2-3
d_call: TRBD1
cdr3_length: 14

cdr3_nt: TGTGCCAGCAGCAGGGGACTACCCGATCGGTACAATGAGCAGTTCTTC
cdr3_aa: CASSRGLPDRYNEQFF
v_call: TRBV5-4
clone_size: NA
j_call: TRBJ2-1
d_call: TRBD2
cdr3_length: 16

cdr3_nt: TGTGCCAGCAGCTCCCCGGTGAATGGGAATGAAAAACTGTTTTTT
cdr3_aa: CASSSPVNGNEKLFF
v_call: TRBV28
clone_size: NA
j_call: TRBJ1-4
d_call: NA
cdr3_length: 15

cdr3_nt: TGTGCCAGCAGTCGGGTTAATGAGCAGTTCTTC
cdr3_aa: CASSRVNEQFF
v_call: TRBV6-6
clone_size: NA
j_call: TRBJ2-1
d_call: NA
cdr3_length: 11

cdr3_nt: TGTGCCAGCTATGGGACTAGCGGGAGCATCTATGAGCAGTTCTTC
cdr3_aa: CASYGTSGSIYEQFF
v_call: TRBV27
clone_size: NA
j_call: TRBJ2-1
d_call: TRBD2
cdr3_length: 15

cdr3_nt: TGTGCCAGCAGCTTGGGCTCCGGGTTGGCCTATGGCTACACCTTC
cdr3_aa: CASSLGSGLAYGYTF
v_call: TRBV5-6
clone_size: NA
j_call: TRBJ1-2
d_call: NA
cdr3_length: 15

cdr3_nt: TGTGCCAGCAGTTTATTCCCCCCGGGACAGGGGGTCTACGAGCAGTACTTC
cdr3_aa: CASSLFPPGQGVYEQYF
v_call: TRBV27
clone_size: NA
j_call: TRBJ2-7
d_call: TRBD1
cdr3_length: 17

cdr3_nt: TGTGCCAGTATGGGCACCAATCCAGGAGATGAGCAGTTCTTC
cdr3_aa: CASMGTNPGDEQFF
v_call: TRBV19
clone_size: NA
j_call: TRBJ2-1
d_call: NA
cdr3_length: 14

cdr3_nt: TGTGCCAAAGTCTACGAGCAGTACTTC
cdr3_aa: CAKVYEQYF
v_call: TRBV28
clone_size: NA
j_call: TRBJ2-7
d_call: NA
cdr3_length: 9

cdr3_nt: TGCGCCAGCAGCTTTCAAGGGATGGAGCAGGAGACCCAGTACTTC
cdr3_aa: CASSFQGMEQETQYF
v_call: TRBV5-1
clone_size: NA
j_call: TRBJ2-5
d_call: NA
cdr3_length: 15

cdr3_nt: TGTGCCAGCAGCCACTCACTAGCGAGTGAGGAGACCCAGTACTTC
cdr3_aa: CASSHSLASEETQYF
v_call: TRBV4-2
clone_size: few
j_call: TRBJ2-5
d_call: TRBD2
cdr3_length: 15

cdr3_nt: TGTGCCAGCAGGCCAGGGGGGCCCGGGGCCAACGTCCTGACTTTC
cdr3_aa: CASRPGGPGANVLTF
v_call: TRBV28
clone_size: NA
j_call: TRBJ2-6
d_call: NA
cdr3_length: 15

cdr3_nt: TGTGCCTGGAGTCGGGGGACAGGGGTGGCCAAAAACATTCAGTACTTC
cdr3_aa: CAWSRGTGVAKNIQYF
v_call: TRBV30
clone_size: NA
j_call: TRBJ2-4
d_call: TRBD1
cdr3_length: 16

cdr3_nt: TGTGCCAGCAGCTCCTTCGGACAGGGAAAGACCCAGTACTTC
cdr3_aa: CASSSFGQGKTQYF
v_call: TRBV6-1
clone_size: NA
j_call: TRBJ2-5
d_call: TRBD1
cdr3_length: 14

cdr3_nt: TGTGCCTGGGGCCGGCTATCCACGTTCTTC
cdr3_aa: CAWGRLSTFF
v_call: TRBV30
clone_size: NA
j_call: TRBJ2-1
d_call: NA
cdr3_length: 10

cdr3_nt: TGTGCCAGCAGCTCCGGGACGGTCCACGAGCAGTACTTC
cdr3_aa: CASSSGTVHEQYF
v_call: TRBV7-9
clone_size: NA
j_call: TRBJ2-7
d_call: NA
cdr3_length: 13

cdr3_nt: TGTGCCAGCAGCCGGACCCCGGAGACTGAAGCTTTCTTT
cdr3_aa: CASSRTPETEAFF
v_call: TRBV27
clone_size: NA
j_call: TRBJ1-1
d_call: NA
cdr3_length: 13

cdr3_nt: TGTGCCAGCAGCTTTAACAGGGACACCGGGGAGCTGTTTTTT
cdr3_aa: CASSFNRDTGELFF
v_call: TRBV7-3
clone_size: NA
j_call: TRBJ2-2
d_call: NA
cdr3_length: 14